Listed below are T cell receptor beta chains from one sample, sequenced in a study of technical replicates of blood from a few donors. TCRdb keeps only in-frame clones here, not all; method: immunoSEQ multiplex PCR. The sample yields 80,000 to 100,000 clones, approximately 96% seen once. Sequencing was done on a sample of T cells isolated from PBMCs. These receptors were taken from a human donor in good health. Each CDR3 is given with its conserved first and last residue. The order of the fields is J gene, D gene, V gene, clone size, CDR3 protein, CDR3 DNA. A D gene is named only where the DNA matches it firmly. Clone sizes are given selectively: once, few, many, or a class where the clone is expanded.

j_call: TRBJ2-2; d_call: -; v_call: TRBV18; clone_size: -; cdr3_aa: CASSPINGETGELFF; cdr3_nt: TGTGCCAGCTCCCCCATCAATGGGGAGACCGGGGAGCTGTTTTTT
j_call: TRBJ2-6; d_call: TRBD1; v_call: TRBV9; clone_size: once; cdr3_aa: CASSVNRGIGANVLTF; cdr3_nt: TGTGCCAGCAGCGTTAACAGGGGGATTGGGGCCAACGTCCTGACTTTC
j_call: TRBJ1-5; d_call: -; v_call: TRBV11-3; clone_size: -; cdr3_aa: CASSLEGDNQPQHF; cdr3_nt: TGTGCCAGCAGCTTAGAAGGGGACAATCAGCCCCAGCATTTT
j_call: TRBJ2-7; d_call: -; v_call: TRBV10-3; clone_size: -; cdr3_aa: CAISDHGGTDSEQYF; cdr3_nt: TGTGCCATCAGTGATCATGGAGGGACAGATTCCGAGCAGTACTTC
j_call: TRBJ1-4; d_call: -; v_call: TRBV18; clone_size: -; cdr3_aa: CASSPRDTATNEKLFF; cdr3_nt: TGTGCCAGCTCACCCCGGGACACTGCAACTAATGAAAAACTGTTTTTT
j_call: TRBJ2-2; d_call: TRBD2; v_call: TRBV13; clone_size: once; cdr3_aa: CASSLPGTSATGELFF; cdr3_nt: TGTGCCAGCAGCCTACCCGGGACTAGCGCTACCGGGGAGCTGTTTTTT
j_call: TRBJ2-7; d_call: -; v_call: TRBV7-8; clone_size: -; cdr3_aa: CASSLGEYEQYF; cdr3_nt: TGTGCCAGCAGCTTAGGGGAGTACGAGCAGTACTTC
j_call: TRBJ2-1; d_call: -; v_call: TRBV5-4; clone_size: -; cdr3_aa: CASSSLNEQFF; cdr3_nt: TGTGCCAGCAGCTCCCTCAATGAGCAGTTCTTC
j_call: TRBJ1-5; d_call: TRBD1; v_call: TRBV6-1; clone_size: -; cdr3_aa: CASRTSDRGYQPQHF; cdr3_nt: TGTGCCAGCAGAACCTCGGACAGGGGGTACCAGCCCCAGCATTTT
j_call: TRBJ2-7; d_call: -; v_call: TRBV6-1; clone_size: -; cdr3_aa: CASSENPDNDHYEQYF; cdr3_nt: TGTGCCAGCAGTGAAAACCCGGACAACGACCATTACGAGCAGTACTTC
j_call: TRBJ1-5; d_call: -; v_call: TRBV4-3; clone_size: -; cdr3_aa: CASSQNAGGSQPQHF; cdr3_nt: TGCGCCAGCAGCCAGAACGCGGGGGGCAGTCAGCCCCAGCATTTT
j_call: TRBJ1-5; d_call: TRBD1; v_call: TRBV7-2; clone_size: -; cdr3_aa: CASRSGTGLYSNQPQHF; cdr3_nt: TGTGCCAGCAGGTCCGGGACAGGGCTCTATAGCAATCAGCCCCAGCATTTT
j_call: TRBJ1-5; d_call: -; v_call: TRBV27; clone_size: -; cdr3_aa: CASSLSGPQPQHF; cdr3_nt: TGTGCCAGCAGTTTAAGTGGGCCTCAGCCCCAGCATTTT
j_call: TRBJ2-2; d_call: -; v_call: TRBV25-1; clone_size: -; cdr3_aa: CASSELVRETGELFF; cdr3_nt: TGTGCCAGCAGTGAATTAGTCAGGGAAACCGGGGAGCTGTTTTTT
j_call: TRBJ2-2; d_call: -; v_call: TRBV19; clone_size: -; cdr3_aa: CASGIQGSGELFF; cdr3_nt: TGTGCCAGTGGGATACAGGGTTCCGGGGAGCTGTTTTTT
j_call: TRBJ2-7; d_call: TRBD1; v_call: TRBV28; clone_size: -; cdr3_aa: CASRNQGQGGQYF; cdr3_nt: TGTGCCAGCAGAAACCAAGGACAGGGGGGGCAGTACTTC
j_call: TRBJ2-1; d_call: -; v_call: TRBV19; clone_size: -; cdr3_aa: CASLAPAYNEQFF; cdr3_nt: TGTGCCAGTTTAGCGCCAGCCTACAATGAGCAGTTCTTC
j_call: TRBJ1-4; d_call: TRBD1; v_call: TRBV6-1; clone_size: -; cdr3_aa: CASSEGTGSPTNEKLFF; cdr3_nt: TGTGCCAGCAGTGAAGGGACAGGGAGTCCAACTAATGAAAAACTGTTTTTT
j_call: TRBJ2-2; d_call: TRBD1; v_call: TRBV7-7; clone_size: -; cdr3_aa: CASSQWTGRNTGELFF; cdr3_nt: TGTGCCAGCAGCCAATGGACAGGGAGGAACACCGGGGAGCTGTTTTTT
j_call: TRBJ2-1; d_call: TRBD2; v_call: TRBV9; clone_size: -; cdr3_aa: CASEPGLAGGRLFF; cdr3_nt: TGTGCCAGTGAACCAGGACTAGCGGGAGGGCGCCTGTTCTTC
j_call: TRBJ2-7; d_call: -; v_call: TRBV27; clone_size: once; cdr3_aa: CASSSFVGLAISSYEQYF; cdr3_nt: TGTGCCAGCAGTTCTTTTGTAGGGCTAGCGATAAGCTCCTACGAGCAGTACTTC
j_call: TRBJ2-3; d_call: -; v_call: TRBV18; clone_size: -; cdr3_aa: CASSPEVDTDTQYF; cdr3_nt: TGTGCCAGCTCACCAGAGGTAGACACAGATACGCAGTATTTT
j_call: TRBJ2-7; d_call: TRBD1; v_call: TRBV19; clone_size: -; cdr3_aa: CASSMGQGSFYEQYF; cdr3_nt: TGTGCCAGTAGTATGGGACAGGGGTCGTTCTACGAGCAGTACTTC
j_call: TRBJ2-1; d_call: -; v_call: TRBV21-1; clone_size: -; cdr3_aa: CASSKGLGSGSLNEQFF; cdr3_nt: TGTGCCAGCAGCAAAGGTCTGGGTAGCGGGAGCTTGAATGAGCAGTTCTTC
j_call: TRBJ2-7; d_call: TRBD2; v_call: TRBV5-1; clone_size: -; cdr3_aa: CASSLASTGLINYEQYF; cdr3_nt: TGCGCCAGCAGCTTGGCCTCGACGGGACTAATAAACTACGAGCAGTACTTC
j_call: TRBJ2-7; d_call: TRBD2; v_call: TRBV11-2; clone_size: -; cdr3_aa: CACQVAGGSYEQYF; cdr3_nt: TGTGCCTGCCAGGTAGCGGGAGGCTCCTACGAGCAGTACTTC
j_call: TRBJ2-5; d_call: TRBD1; v_call: TRBV4-2; clone_size: once; cdr3_aa: CASSHGGQAQETQYF; cdr3_nt: TGTGCCAGCAGCCATGGTGGACAGGCACAAGAGACCCAGTACTTC
j_call: TRBJ2-1; d_call: -; v_call: TRBV5-6; clone_size: -; cdr3_aa: CASSSLSGTLYNEQFF; cdr3_nt: TGTGCCAGCAGCTCCCTATCCGGGACACTCTACAATGAGCAGTTCTTC
j_call: TRBJ1-1; d_call: TRBD1; v_call: TRBV27; clone_size: -; cdr3_aa: CASSLVGTGGFNTEAFF; cdr3_nt: TGTGCCAGCAGTTTAGTCGGGACAGGGGGCTTCAACACTGAAGCTTTCTTT
j_call: TRBJ2-2; d_call: TRBD1; v_call: TRBV9; clone_size: -; cdr3_aa: CASGQGTISGELFF; cdr3_nt: TGTGCCAGCGGACAGGGAACAATAAGCGGGGAGCTGTTTTTT
j_call: TRBJ1-1; d_call: -; v_call: TRBV11-3; clone_size: -; cdr3_aa: CASSLMDGIEAFF; cdr3_nt: TGTGCCAGCAGCTTAATGGACGGGATTGAAGCTTTCTTT
j_call: TRBJ2-7; d_call: -; v_call: TRBV7-9; clone_size: -; cdr3_aa: CASSLSPPPWHEQYF; cdr3_nt: TGTGCCAGCAGCTTATCCCCGCCACCATGGCACGAGCAGTACTTC
j_call: TRBJ2-3; d_call: -; v_call: TRBV6-1; clone_size: -; cdr3_aa: CASRLGDIADTQYF; cdr3_nt: TGTGCCAGCAGATTAGGGGATATCGCAGATACGCAGTATTTT
j_call: TRBJ1-2; d_call: -; v_call: TRBV28; clone_size: -; cdr3_aa: CASSTGWGSYGYTF; cdr3_nt: TGTGCCAGCAGTACAGGGTGGGGTTCCTATGGCTACACCTTC
j_call: TRBJ2-3; d_call: -; v_call: TRBV7-9; clone_size: -; cdr3_aa: CASSFLASDTQYF; cdr3_nt: TGTGCCAGCAGCTTTCTAGCTTCAGATACGCAGTATTTT
j_call: TRBJ2-7; d_call: TRBD2; v_call: TRBV4-3; clone_size: -; cdr3_aa: CASSQDPSGRASEQYF; cdr3_nt: TGCGCCAGCAGCCAAGATCCTAGCGGGAGGGCCTCCGAGCAGTACTTC
j_call: TRBJ1-2; d_call: -; v_call: TRBV27; clone_size: -; cdr3_aa: CASSWASGDIAGYTF; cdr3_nt: TGTGCCAGCAGTTGGGCGTCGGGAGATATAGCGGGCTACACCTTC
j_call: TRBJ1-1; d_call: -; v_call: TRBV28; clone_size: -; cdr3_aa: CASSPAALPLNTEAFF; cdr3_nt: TGTGCCAGCAGCCCGGCGGCCCTCCCTCTGAACACTGAAGCTTTCTTT
j_call: TRBJ2-1; d_call: TRBD2; v_call: TRBV9; clone_size: -; cdr3_aa: CASSVALAGYNEQFF; cdr3_nt: TGTGCCAGCAGCGTAGCTTTAGCGGGCTACAATGAGCAGTTCTTC
j_call: TRBJ2-5; d_call: -; v_call: TRBV30; clone_size: -; cdr3_aa: CAWSYGPQETQYF; cdr3_nt: TGTGCCTGGTCGTACGGTCCCCAAGAGACCCAGTACTTC
j_call: TRBJ2-3; d_call: -; v_call: TRBV9; clone_size: once; cdr3_aa: CASSLREPSTDTQYF; cdr3_nt: TGTGCCAGCAGCTTACGGGAACCCAGCACAGATACGCAGTATTTT
j_call: TRBJ1-5; d_call: -; v_call: TRBV7-2; clone_size: once; cdr3_aa: CASSPNGGGNQPQHF; cdr3_nt: TGTGCCAGCAGTCCAAATGGAGGGGGCAATCAGCCCCAGCATTTT
j_call: TRBJ2-1; d_call: TRBD2; v_call: TRBV9; clone_size: -; cdr3_aa: CASSVAFSGSLVEQFF; cdr3_nt: TGTGCCAGCAGCGTAGCTTTTAGCGGGAGCCTCGTTGAGCAGTTCTTC
j_call: TRBJ2-1; d_call: -; v_call: TRBV4-2; clone_size: -; cdr3_aa: CASSQEPLSLGAFKDEQFF; cdr3_nt: TGTGCCAGCAGCCAAGAGCCCCTCAGTTTGGGGGCCTTTAAGGATGAGCAGTTCTTC
j_call: TRBJ2-3; d_call: -; v_call: TRBV9; clone_size: -; cdr3_aa: CASSPGQFSTDTQYF; cdr3_nt: TGTGCCAGCAGCCCCGGACAGTTTAGCACAGATACGCAGTATTTT
j_call: TRBJ1-2; d_call: -; v_call: TRBV4-1; clone_size: -; cdr3_aa: CASSQGPGVGYTF; cdr3_nt: TGCGCCAGCAGCCAAGGGCCAGGGGTTGGCTACACCTTC
j_call: TRBJ1-1; d_call: -; v_call: TRBV4-2; clone_size: -; cdr3_aa: CASSQERGMNTEAFF; cdr3_nt: TGTGCCAGCAGCCAAGAGAGAGGGATGAACACTGAAGCTTTCTTT
j_call: TRBJ2-1; d_call: -; v_call: TRBV28; clone_size: -; cdr3_aa: CASSSKTVYNEQFF; cdr3_nt: TGTGCCAGCAGTTCCAAGACAGTATACAATGAGCAGTTCTTC
j_call: TRBJ1-2; d_call: -; v_call: TRBV29-1; clone_size: -; cdr3_aa: CSVSDRQLLYGYTF; cdr3_nt: TGCAGCGTTTCAGACAGGCAGTTACTCTATGGCTACACCTTC
j_call: TRBJ2-7; d_call: TRBD2; v_call: TRBV7-7; clone_size: -; cdr3_aa: CASSPGIAGVEQYF; cdr3_nt: TGTGCCAGCAGCCCCGGGATAGCGGGAGTCGAGCAGTACTTC
j_call: TRBJ2-5; d_call: TRBD2; v_call: TRBV4-1; clone_size: -; cdr3_aa: CASSPIGGVETQYF; cdr3_nt: TGCGCCAGCAGCCCTATCGGGGGGGTAGAGACCCAGTACTTC
j_call: TRBJ2-1; d_call: -; v_call: TRBV4-1; clone_size: -; cdr3_aa: CASSQGQGGSYNEQFF; cdr3_nt: TGCGCCAGCAGCCAAGGTCAGGGTGGCTCCTACAATGAGCAGTTCTTC
j_call: TRBJ2-3; d_call: TRBD2; v_call: TRBV4-1; clone_size: once; cdr3_aa: CASSLVSGRPTDTQYF; cdr3_nt: TGCGCCAGCAGCCTTGTTAGCGGGAGGCCTACAGATACGCAGTATTTT